The sequence of this T cell receptor (beta chain) was determined in a study of metastatic and nonmetastatic thyroid tumors. Study results and caveats: TCR beta diversity was reportedly significantly higher in malignant thyroid tumors than benign nodules, in blood and tumor.

All patients were untreated before thyroid surgery. As handled by the study authors: The study's classifier, a distant-metastasis tool for papillary thyroid cancer, was built using CDR3 differences across clinicopathological groups. TCRdb re-processed the PCR reads through MiXCR. V and J calls and clone size were set by TCRdb, not the authors. This sample carries about 21,000 clones, approximately 30% of them seen once, and the ten largest clones take approximately 15%. In the case of this clone: Its antigen is unknown.

The V gene's germline CDR1 is DFQATT and CDR2 SNEGSKA (reference sequence). The CDR3 is 15 residues long. The ends lost 1 base at V and 3 bases at J; junction bases unmatched: 4. The chain joins TRBV20-1 to TRBJ2-7, with 12 bases aligning to TRBD2. This TCR was sampled from a male donor with papillary thyroid cancer or a benign thyroid nodule (not recorded which). Some clones in this sample may be carry-over from other donors' samples. The sample taken for sequencing was tumor tissue. For the CDR3, the DNA is TGCAGTGCTAGAGGTTGGACTAGCGGGAACTACGAGCAGTACTTC. Translation: CSARGWTSGNYEQYF.